The 14 T cell receptor beta chains below all came from one sample that was sequenced in a study of CD8 T cells in Susac syndrome. RNA was extracted with the RNeasy kit, and a quantity of roughly 0.45 to 1 ug was reverse transcribed using random hexamers. In TCRdb, the immunoSEQ multiplex PCR reads were re-called with MiXCR into one record per CDR3 protein. The profile shows about 300,000 distinct CDR3 sequences, around 90% of them singletons. Specimen: CD4+ T cells from PBMCs. The source is a human donor with multiple sclerosis.

V and J are TRBV30 and TRBJ2-7; D remains unclear. The germline V gene has CDR1 GTSNPN and CDR2 SVGIG (reference sequence). This CDR3 comprises 11 residues. Trimming shortened V by 0 bases and J by 4 bases, and 4 bases separated the two germline ends. CDR3: CAWSVSYEQYF. CDR3 DNA: TGTGCCTGGAGTGTTTCGTACGAGCAGTACTTC. Based on the CDR3 plus reference TRBV30 and TRBJ2-7, the full variable domain is SQTIHQWPATLVQPVGSPLSLECTVEGTSNPNLYWYRQAAGRGLQLLFYSVGIGQISSEVPQNLSASRPQDRQFILSSKKLLLSDSGFYLCAWSVSYEQYFGPGTRLTVT.

This chain connects TRBV20-1 to TRBJ2-1; D possibly corresponds to TRBD2 (5 bases). CDR3 length: 14 amino acids. CDR1 is DFQATT and CDR2 is SNEGSKA in the germline V gene (reference sequence). Trimming took off 6 bases at V and 4 bases at J, with 16 bases between the two ends. The CDR3 region has the DNA TGCAGTGCGGTCCAAGGAGCGGAATACAATGAGCAGTTCTTC. Its protein product is CSAVQGAEYNEQFF.

The chain has TRBV20-1 and TRBJ2-1; TRBD2 aligns across 9 bases. Germline V gene data show CDR1 as DFQATT and CDR2 as SNEGSKA (reference sequence). The CDR3 loop spans 17 amino acids. Trimming at V came to 6 bases and at J to 4 bases, leaving 16 bases not matched to a gene. The CDR3: CSANPLFEREEYNEQFF. The CDR3 DNA reads as TGCAGTGCCAACCCCCTGTTTGAGCGGGAGGAATACAATGAGCAGTTCTTC.

The J gene is TRBJ2-3, the V gene TRBV27; 7 bases agree with TRBD2. Germline V CDR1 and CDR2: MNHEY, SMNVEV (reference sequence). This CDR3 has 15 residues. The V gene end was trimmed by 3 bases and the J gene end by 4 bases; junction bases not matched to a gene: 7. In DNA form, the CDR3 reads TGTGCCAGCAGTTTTGGGGGGGGAGCCTCAGATACGCAGTATTTT. Its translation is CASSFGGGASDTQYF.

This chain connects TRBV7-2 to TRBJ2-1, with a weak D call TRBD1 (5 bases). The CDR3 spans 15 residues. V lost 5 bases and J 6 bases, leaving 17 bases between the germline ends. Germline assignment: CDR1 SGHTA and CDR2 FQGNSA. CDR3 amino acids: CASSPHGRVGNEQFF. The CDR3 DNA reads as TGTGCCAGCAGCCCTCACGGCAGGGTAGGCAATGAGCAGTTCTTC.

This chain joins TRBV6-5 and TRBJ1-2; D is unclear. CDR1 is MNHEY and CDR2 is SVGAGI in the germline V gene. V was clipped by 0 bases and J by 4 bases, with 9 bases between them. This CDR3 comprises 14 residues. The CDR3 loop reads CASSYSSLGYGYTF. The CDR3 DNA reads as TGTGCCAGCAGTTACTCATCTCTTGGCTATGGCTACACCTTC.

The V and J genes are TRBV4-3 and TRBJ1-1; maybe TRBD1 (5 bases). Germline V CDR1 and CDR2: LGHNA, YSLEER. The length of the CDR3 is 16 residues. The V gene lost 4 bases and the J gene lost 4 bases, with 19 bases spanning the gap. This CDR3 is CASSRKRTGEGTEAFF. The CDR3 nucleotides read TGCGCCAGCAGCCGTAAGCGGACGGGGGAGGGCACTGAAGCTTTCTTT.

The genes are TRBV18 and TRBJ1-1, with TRBD1 matching 8 bases. The CDR3 has 15 amino acids. J lost 2 bases, V lost 6 bases, and 8 bases had no gene match. Per germline, CDR1 KGHSH and CDR2 LQKENI. In DNA form, the CDR3 reads TGTGCCAGCTCCCCCTCCGGACAGGGCAACACTGAAGCTTTCTTT. The encoded protein is CASSPSGQGNTEAFF.

CDR3 in DNA: TGTGCCAGTACCGTGGGGACTAGCGGGAGATACACCGGGGAGCTGTTTTTT. This sequence encodes CASTVGTSGRYTGELFF. The genes are TRBV19 and TRBJ2-2; 14 positions agree with TRBD2. The CDR3 is 17 residues long. The junction had 7 bases not matched to a gene; V was cut back by 7 bases and J by 3 bases. Germline V lookup: CDR1 LNHDA, CDR2 SQIVND (reference sequence).

The chain joins TRBV7-2 to TRBJ2-1, with no clear D. Germline V gives CDR1 SGHTA, CDR2 FQGNSA. Trimming took 3 bases from V and 7 from J, leaving 13 bases between them. This CDR3 spans 14 amino acids. The DNA of the CDR3 is TGTGCCAGCAGCTTCATCGCCGTGTTGAATGAGCAGTTCTTC. Protein: CASSFIAVLNEQFF. The full variable domain, with the rest looked up from reference TRBV7-2 and TRBJ2-1, is GAGVSQSPSNKVTEKGKDVELRCDPISGHTALYWYRQSLGQGLEFLIYFQGNSAPDKSGLPSDRFSAERTGGSVSTLTIQRTQQEDSAVYLCASSFIAVLNEQFFGPGTRLTVL.

V and J are TRBV6-6 and TRBJ2-2, with D uncertain. V lost 6 bases to trimming and J lost 5 bases, with 13 bases between them. The CDR3 is made up of 14 amino acids. CDR1 is MNHNY and CDR2 is SVGAGI in the germline V gene (reference sequence). The CDR3 here is CASSQSASTGELFF. The CDR3 DNA is TGTGCCAGCAGCCAATCGGCTTCGACCGGGGAGCTGTTTTTT.

The genes are TRBV7-2 and TRBJ2-5, with TRBD2 matching 8 bases. The CDR3 consists of 15 residues. V lost 5 bases, J lost 2 bases, and 7 bases stayed unmatched. Germline V CDR1 and CDR2: SGHTA, FQGNSA. The CDR3 sequence is CASSPIAGPQETQYF. The DNA for the CDR3 is TGTGCCAGCAGCCCCATAGCGGGACCACAAGAGACCCAGTACTTC.

The rearrangement links TRBV20-1 to TRBJ2-7, with unresolved D. This CDR3 has 12 residues. With 2 bases removed from V and 2 bases from J, the gap between germline ends came to 7 bases. Germline V gene sequence: CDR1 DFQATT, CDR2 SNEGSKA (reference sequence). The CDR3 DNA reads as TGCAGTGCTAGACGCGACCCCTACGAGCAGTACTTC. Amino acid sequence: CSARRDPYEQYF.

This chain uses TRBV15 with TRBJ2-3; D may be TRBD2 (5 bases). Germline values: CDR1 LNHNV, CDR2 YYDKDF (reference sequence). Trimming removed 7 bases at V and 0 bases at J, with 11 bases between. This CDR3 region has 14 residues. The CDR3 protein is CATTRDASTDTQYF. The CDR3 DNA follows: TGTGCCACCACTCGGGATGCTAGCACAGATACGCAGTATTTT.